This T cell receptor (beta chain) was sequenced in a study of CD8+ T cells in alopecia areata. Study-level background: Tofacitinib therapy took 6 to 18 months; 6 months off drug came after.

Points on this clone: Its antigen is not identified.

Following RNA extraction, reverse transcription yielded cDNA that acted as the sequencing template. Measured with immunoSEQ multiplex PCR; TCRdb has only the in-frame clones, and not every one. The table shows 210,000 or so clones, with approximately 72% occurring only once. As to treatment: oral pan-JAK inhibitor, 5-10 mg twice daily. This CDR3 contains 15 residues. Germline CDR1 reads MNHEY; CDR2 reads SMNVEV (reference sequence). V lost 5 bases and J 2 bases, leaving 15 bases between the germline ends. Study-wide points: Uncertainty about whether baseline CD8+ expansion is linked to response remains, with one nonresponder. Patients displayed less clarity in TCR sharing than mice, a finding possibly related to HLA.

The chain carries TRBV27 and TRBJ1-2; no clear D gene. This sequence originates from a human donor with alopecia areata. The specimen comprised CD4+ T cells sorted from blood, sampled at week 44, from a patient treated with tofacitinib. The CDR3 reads CASSPDGLVNYGYTF. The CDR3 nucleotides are TGTGCCAGCAGTCCCGACGGGTTAGTAAACTATGGCTACACCTTC.